This T cell receptor beta chain is drawn from a study of metastatic and nonmetastatic thyroid tumors. As for the study in general: It was across blood and tumor or nodule tissue from malignant and benign thyroid patients that repertoires were compared. The study's findings and limits: In both blood and tumor samples, TCR beta diversity was reported significantly higher for malignant than benign nodules.

The CDR3 length is 12 residues. The V gene end was trimmed by 4 bases and the J gene end by 6 bases; junction bases not matched to a gene: 2. The germline V gene encodes CDR1 SEHNR and CDR2 FQNEAQ (reference sequence). This clone showed up many times. What it binds is not known. There were no patients who had received any treatment before thyroid surgery. Per the original methods: The distant-metastasis classifier for papillary thyroid cancer was built from CDR3 differences across clinicopathological groups. MiXCR reprocessed the PCR reads for TCRdb. None of the V and J calls come from the authors' own analysis; TCRdb made them. The data show about 40,000 clones, approximately 16% seen once.

Sequencing was done on a sample of tumor tissue. The sequence came from a female donor with papillary thyroid cancer or a benign thyroid nodule (not recorded which). Some clones in this sample may be carry-over from other donors' samples. The gene calls are TRBV7-9 and TRBJ1-2, with 7 positions matching TRBD1. CDR3 protein: CASSWQGDGYTF. The CDR3, as DNA: TGTGCCAGCAGCTGGCAGGGGGATGGCTACACCTTC.